What follows are 24 T cell receptor beta chains derived from one specimen sequenced in a study of cytomegalovirus exposure and HLA in healthy donors. Using immunoSEQ multiplex PCR, the repertoire was profiled, and TCRdb retains in-frame clones only, with some absent. The sample lists a few hundred thousand clones; roughly 87% were seen once. Sequencing was performed on PBMCs. These receptors were collected from a man younger than 35 in good health and CMV-seropositive.

The V gene is TRBV7-8, the J gene TRBJ2-7; 7 nucleotides match TRBD2. Germline lookup yields CDR1 SGHVS and CDR2 FQNEAQ. V was clipped by 3 bases and J by 3 bases; unmatched bases: 2. CDR3 size: 13 residues. CDR3 DNA: TGTGCCAGCAGCTTGCGGGAGAACTACGAGCAGTACTTC. It codes for CASSLRENYEQYF.

The chain uses TRBV4-3 and TRBJ2-1; D is undetermined. CDR1 and CDR2 from the germline V gene are LGHNA and YSLEER. CDR3 size: 14 residues. V lost 8 bases and J 6 bases, leaving 17 bases between the germline ends. Written as DNA, the CDR3 is TGCGCCAGCGGGGATAGTACCCGGCTCAATGAGCAGTTCTTC. It specifies CASGDSTRLNEQFF.

The rearrangement uses TRBV27 and TRBJ2-7; 8 nucleotides match TRBD1. The CDR3 covers 15 residues. Losses at the gene ends were 1 base for V and 2 bases for J; bases not matched to a gene: 4. Looked up from germline, CDR1 is MNHEY and CDR2 is SMNVEV (reference sequence). The CDR3 coding sequence is TGTGCCAGCAGTTTATACCCACAGGGGGCCTACGAGCAGTACTTC. This encodes CASSLYPQGAYEQYF.

V is TRBV20-1 and J is TRBJ1-2, with D tentatively TRBD1 (5 bases). Trimming pared 5 bases from V and 9 bases from J, leaving 13 bases between. This CDR3 contains 11 residues. The germline gives CDR1 DFQATT, CDR2 SNEGSKA (reference sequence). As DNA, the CDR3 is TGCAGTGCTCTTCGGGGGGAGAGCTACACCTTC. Translation: CSALRGESYTF.

A few counts support this clone. The V and J genes are TRBV6-6 and TRBJ1-1; D is unresolved. V lost 5 bases, J lost 1 base, and 5 bases lay in between. In germline, CDR1 is MNHNY, CDR2 SVGAGI (reference sequence). CDR3 length equals 12 residues. CDR3 coding DNA: TGTGCCAGCAGTCTCCAGAACACTGAAGCTTTCTTT. Its translation: CASSLQNTEAFF.

The rearrangement uses TRBV10-3 and TRBJ1-2; TRBD1 matches at 7 bases. In germline, CDR1 is ENHRY, CDR2 SYGVKD. V was clipped by 6 bases and J by 0 bases; unmatched bases: 1. The CDR3 consists of 13 residues. CDR3 sequence reads: CAIRGTANYGYTF. The CDR3 DNA reads as TGTGCCATCAGGGGGACAGCTAACTATGGCTACACCTTC.

The gene calls are TRBV7-9 and TRBJ2-7, with 9 bases that match TRBD1. Germline loops: CDR1 SEHNR, CDR2 FQNEAQ (reference sequence). This CDR3 has 14 amino acids. J gave up 4 bases and V 9 bases, and 10 bases lay outside the gene matches. CDR3 loop: CASREQGAGYEQYF. CDR3 coding DNA: TGTGCCAGTAGGGAACAGGGGGCAGGATACGAGCAGTACTTC.

This chain connects TRBV13 to TRBJ1-2; the D gene is possibly TRBD1 (5 bases). Germline lookup yields CDR1 PRHDT and CDR2 FYEKMQ (reference sequence). This CDR3 is built from 14 residues. The V gene lost 7 bases and the J gene lost 3 bases, with 15 bases spanning the gap. This CDR3 reads CASKHPQGDYGYTF. The CDR3 DNA follows: TGTGCCAGCAAACATCCGCAGGGAGACTATGGCTACACCTTC.

J is TRBJ1-2 and V is TRBV2; TRBD1 agrees at 10 bases. Germline CDR1 reads SNHLY; CDR2 reads FYNNEI. The CDR3 totals 14 residues. V was clipped by 6 bases and J by 8 bases; unmatched bases: 9. This CDR3 reads CASSATTGGGGYTF. The CDR3 DNA reads TGTGCCAGCAGCGCAACGACAGGGGGCGGGGGCTACACCTTC.

In DNA form, the CDR3 reads TGTGCCAGCACCACGTCCCCCTTCACTAGCACAGATACGCAGTATTTT. Amino acids: CASTTSPFTSTDTQYF. The chain combines TRBV5-4 with TRBJ2-3; D unclear. Between the trimmed V and J ends, which lost 6 bases and 0 bases, there was a span of 17 bases. This CDR3 region has 16 residues. Per germline, CDR1 SGHNT and CDR2 YYREEE (reference sequence).

This chain joins TRBV15 and TRBJ2-5; 7 bases match TRBD2. The CDR3 spans 14 residues. The ends lost 5 bases at V and 0 bases at J; junction bases unmatched: 3. The germline V gene has CDR1 LNHNV and CDR2 YYDKDF (reference sequence). CDR3 sequence: CATSGLGNQETQYF. The CDR3 DNA follows: TGTGCCACCAGCGGACTAGGGAACCAAGAGACCCAGTACTTC.

V is TRBV6-1 and J is TRBJ2-7, with a tentative D call TRBD2 (5 bases). The CDR3 covers 14 residues. V lost 1 base and J lost 7, with 14 bases in between. Germline CDR1 is MNHNS and CDR2 is SASEGT. CDR3 DNA sequence: TGTGCCAGCAGTGAAGGAAATCCCCCGGGAGAGCAGTACTTC. Its protein product is CASSEGNPPGEQYF.

This chain joins TRBV20-1 and TRBJ2-5; no reliable D call. The CDR3 extends over 10 amino acids. The germline V gene has CDR1 DFQATT and CDR2 SNEGSKA (reference sequence). Trimming pared 5 bases from V and 6 bases from J, leaving 7 bases between. In DNA, the CDR3 is TGCAGTGCTGTACGTAAGACCCAGTACTTC. This gives the protein CSAVRKTQYF.

J is TRBJ2-2 and V is TRBV6-1; 14 bases are a match to TRBD2. V shed 0 bases, J shed 2 bases, and the junction held 5 bases outside the gene matches. Per germline, CDR1 MNHNS and CDR2 SASEGT. The CDR3 length is 19 residues. The CDR3 protein is CASSEAGLAGDLNTGELFF. The CDR3, as DNA: TGTGCCAGCAGTGAAGCGGGACTAGCGGGAGATCTAAACACCGGGGAGCTGTTTTTT.

The chain carries TRBV5-1 and TRBJ2-7, with D tentatively TRBD1 or TRBD2 (6 bases each). The CDR3 totals 15 residues. Trimming took 4 bases from V and 0 from J, leaving 14 bases between them. Germline V gene lookup returns CDR1 SGHRS and CDR2 YFSETQ. The CDR3 loop reads CASSPRPGASYEQYF. DNA for the CDR3: TGCGCCAGCAGCCCTCGACCGGGGGCCTCCTACGAGCAGTACTTC.

The V call is TRBV11-2, the J call TRBJ1-4; D is undetermined. V lost 0 bases and J 3 bases, leaving 11 bases between the germline ends. Germline V gene lookup returns CDR1 SGHAT and CDR2 FQNNGV. CDR3 length: 16 residues. This CDR3 is CASSLELGEANEKLFF. DNA for the CDR3: TGTGCCAGCAGCTTAGAGCTCGGGGAGGCTAATGAAAAACTGTTTTTT.

The chain recombines TRBV10-3 with TRBJ2-7, with D hard to call. The CDR3 sequence is 16 residues long. Trimming removed 5 bases from V and 4 bases from J, with 21 bases in between. Germline V lookup: CDR1 ENHRY, CDR2 SYGVKD. The CDR3 reads CAISYTSTTVRYEQYF. The DNA of the CDR3 is TGTGCCATCAGTTATACCTCGACAACAGTCAGGTACGAGCAGTACTTC.

V usage is TRBV29-1 and J usage is TRBJ2-5, with 7 bases identical to TRBD1. The CDR3 length is 13 residues. J gave up 5 bases and V 6 bases, and 9 bases lay outside the gene matches. Germline V gives CDR1 SQVTM, CDR2 ANQGSEA. The DNA for the CDR3 is TGCAGCGTCCGGGACAGCCGATTGGAGACCCAGTACTTC. Protein sequence: CSVRDSRLETQYF.

The CDR3 nucleotides are TGTGCCAGCAGCCACCCGGCTGTCTCTGAGACCCAGTACTTC. Encoded protein: CASSHPAVSETQYF. The chain uses TRBV7-9 and TRBJ2-5; D unclear. This CDR3 has 14 amino acids. Trimming stripped 5 bases from V and 5 bases from J, with 15 bases between. CDR1 is SEHNR and CDR2 is FQNEAQ in the germline V gene (reference sequence).

This chain links TRBV6-1 with TRBJ1-4; a weak D match, TRBD1 (5 bases). The ends were cut back, 0 bases at V and 0 bases at J, with 8 bases in the middle. In germline, CDR1 is MNHNS, CDR2 SASEGT. The CDR3 extends over 16 amino acids. DNA of the CDR3: TGTGCCAGCAGTGAAGCTCTGACAGCAACTAATGAAAAACTGTTTTTT. Its translation: CASSEALTATNEKLFF.

The rearrangement links TRBV4-2 to TRBJ1-1, with TRBD1 matching 9 bases. V shed 4 bases and J 3 bases; nucleotides not matched to a gene: 9. The germline CDR1 and CDR2 sequences are LGHNA and YNFKEQ. CDR3 length: 16 residues. The CDR3 sequence is CASSPKAGTGHTEAFF. The CDR3 bases are TGTGCCAGCAGCCCGAAAGCCGGGACAGGGCACACTGAAGCTTTCTTT.

The V gene is TRBV30, the J gene TRBJ1-5; D remains ambiguous. This CDR3 region has 12 residues. V lost 7 bases and J lost 3, with 10 bases in between. The germline gives CDR1 GTSNPN, CDR2 SVGIG (reference sequence). The CDR3 nucleotides read TGTGCCTTTGGGGAGACCAATCAGCCCCAGCATTTT. Translation gives CAFGETNQPQHF.

The J gene is TRBJ2-7, the V gene TRBV10-2; the match to TRBD2 covers 10 bases. Germline V lookup: CDR1 WSHSY, CDR2 SAAADI. V lost 8 bases to trimming and J lost 2 bases; unmatched junction nucleotides: 9. The CDR3 runs 15 residues. Here the CDR3 reads CASRETSGQTYEQYF. CDR3 sequence (DNA): TGCGCCAGCCGCGAGACTAGCGGGCAAACCTACGAGCAGTACTTC.

The V call is TRBV10-3, the J call TRBJ2-7, with TRBD1 matching 8 bases. The germline CDR1 and CDR2 sequences are ENHRY and SYGVKD. This CDR3 contains 13 residues. V dropped 6 bases and J dropped 3; count of bases not matched to a gene: 4. The DNA of the CDR3 is TGTGCCATCAGCCCCGGGACAGGCTACGAGCAGTACTTC. This translates into CAISPGTGYEQYF.